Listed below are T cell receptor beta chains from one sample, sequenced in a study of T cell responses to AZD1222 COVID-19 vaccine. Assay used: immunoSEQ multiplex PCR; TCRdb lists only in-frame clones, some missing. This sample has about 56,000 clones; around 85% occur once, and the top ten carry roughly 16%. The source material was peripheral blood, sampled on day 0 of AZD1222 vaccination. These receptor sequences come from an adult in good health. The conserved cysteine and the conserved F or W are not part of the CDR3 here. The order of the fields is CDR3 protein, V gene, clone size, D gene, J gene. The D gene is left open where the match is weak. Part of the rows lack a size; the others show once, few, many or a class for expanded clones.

cdr3_aa: ASSYSEDSLNTEAF
v_call: TRBV6-5
clone_size: .
d_call: .
j_call: TRBJ1-1

cdr3_aa: ASSPPQGSGNTIY
v_call: TRBV4-2
clone_size: .
d_call: .
j_call: TRBJ1-3

cdr3_aa: ASSEIAGSTDTQY
v_call: TRBV6-1
clone_size: .
d_call: TRBD2
j_call: TRBJ2-3

cdr3_aa: ASRTGPGELF
v_call: TRBV7-3
clone_size: .
d_call: .
j_call: TRBJ2-2

cdr3_aa: ASSGWSGDRELF
v_call: TRBV25-1
clone_size: .
d_call: .
j_call: TRBJ2-2

cdr3_aa: ASSIGSGSGDYGYT
v_call: TRBV19
clone_size: .
d_call: .
j_call: TRBJ1-2

cdr3_aa: ASSVRWIQETQY
v_call: TRBV5-5
clone_size: .
d_call: .
j_call: TRBJ2-5

cdr3_aa: ASSQAFGSNEKLF
v_call: TRBV3-1/TRBV3-2
clone_size: once
d_call: .
j_call: TRBJ1-4

cdr3_aa: SVHLAGLYGYT
v_call: TRBV29-1
clone_size: .
d_call: .
j_call: TRBJ1-2

cdr3_aa: ASSFRLAQETQY
v_call: TRBV28
clone_size: .
d_call: .
j_call: TRBJ2-5

cdr3_aa: ASSTSRWSVHEQY
v_call: TRBV19
clone_size: .
d_call: .
j_call: TRBJ2-7

cdr3_aa: ASSYSFTISGYT
v_call: TRBV6-5
clone_size: .
d_call: .
j_call: TRBJ1-2

cdr3_aa: ASSFILQGLETQY
v_call: TRBV7-7
clone_size: .
d_call: .
j_call: TRBJ2-5

cdr3_aa: ASSSSPGGIADTQY
v_call: TRBV7-9
clone_size: .
d_call: .
j_call: TRBJ2-3

cdr3_aa: SVQGATEAF
v_call: TRBV29-1
clone_size: .
d_call: .
j_call: TRBJ1-1

cdr3_aa: ASSLRRGEQY
v_call: TRBV6-5
clone_size: .
d_call: .
j_call: TRBJ2-7

cdr3_aa: ASSIWGGKADEQF
v_call: TRBV19
clone_size: .
d_call: TRBD2
j_call: TRBJ2-1

cdr3_aa: AISGDRGAQPQH
v_call: TRBV10-3
clone_size: .
d_call: TRBD1
j_call: TRBJ1-5

cdr3_aa: ASSQIYGSYEQY
v_call: TRBV3-1/TRBV3-2
clone_size: .
d_call: .
j_call: TRBJ2-7

cdr3_aa: ASSLAGTRLAYEQY
v_call: TRBV5-4
clone_size: few
d_call: .
j_call: TRBJ2-7

cdr3_aa: AWRGAPNNSPLH
v_call: TRBV30
clone_size: .
d_call: .
j_call: TRBJ1-6

cdr3_aa: SVVRQEKLF
v_call: TRBV29-1
clone_size: .
d_call: .
j_call: TRBJ1-4

cdr3_aa: ASSRSPPGDFMETQY
v_call: TRBV14
clone_size: .
d_call: .
j_call: TRBJ2-5

cdr3_aa: ASSPSPAPPYGYT
v_call: TRBV18
clone_size: .
d_call: .
j_call: TRBJ1-2

cdr3_aa: ASSAKLMATPFS
v_call: TRBV9
clone_size: .
d_call: .
j_call: TRBJ1-2

cdr3_aa: ASSQVDRGNTIY
v_call: TRBV3-1/TRBV3-2
clone_size: once
d_call: .
j_call: TRBJ1-3

cdr3_aa: ASSHLGLFFNSPLH
v_call: TRBV7-8
clone_size: .
d_call: .
j_call: TRBJ1-6

cdr3_aa: ASSYSEFQGLEDDYGYT
v_call: TRBV6-2/TRBV6-3
clone_size: .
d_call: .
j_call: TRBJ1-2

cdr3_aa: ASSPLTGLDTEAF
v_call: TRBV5-1
clone_size: .
d_call: TRBD1
j_call: TRBJ1-1

cdr3_aa: ASSVGGAATDTQY
v_call: TRBV9
clone_size: .
d_call: .
j_call: TRBJ2-3

cdr3_aa: ATSGPPQETQY
v_call: TRBV15
clone_size: .
d_call: .
j_call: TRBJ2-5

cdr3_aa: ASSQGGTGINEKLF
v_call: TRBV3-1/TRBV3-2
clone_size: few
d_call: TRBD1
j_call: TRBJ1-4

cdr3_aa: ASSPLTSGGAETQY
v_call: TRBV4-2
clone_size: .
d_call: TRBD2
j_call: TRBJ2-5

cdr3_aa: ASSKDGFSTDTQY
v_call: TRBV7-3
clone_size: .
d_call: .
j_call: TRBJ2-3

cdr3_aa: ASSSLSGAGANVLT
v_call: TRBV6-5
clone_size: .
d_call: .
j_call: TRBJ2-6

cdr3_aa: ASTKRDYNEQF
v_call: TRBV7-9
clone_size: once
d_call: .
j_call: TRBJ2-1

cdr3_aa: ASSESFGGVNQPQH
v_call: TRBV6-1
clone_size: .
d_call: .
j_call: TRBJ1-5

cdr3_aa: ASSLFRDTGELF
v_call: TRBV27
clone_size: .
d_call: .
j_call: TRBJ2-2

cdr3_aa: ASSQDSSYEQY
v_call: TRBV18
clone_size: .
d_call: .
j_call: TRBJ2-7

cdr3_aa: ASSLPTGINTGELF
v_call: TRBV5-1
clone_size: .
d_call: .
j_call: TRBJ2-2

cdr3_aa: ASSLPLSSYNEQF
v_call: TRBV7-9
clone_size: .
d_call: .
j_call: TRBJ2-1

cdr3_aa: AISPGQDYNEQF
v_call: TRBV10-3
clone_size: .
d_call: TRBD1
j_call: TRBJ2-1

cdr3_aa: ASSPPGGYSGYT
v_call: TRBV18
clone_size: .
d_call: .
j_call: TRBJ1-2

cdr3_aa: ASSLGFLEKNTGELF
v_call: TRBV5-5
clone_size: .
d_call: .
j_call: TRBJ2-2

cdr3_aa: ASSSSRTLNTGELF
v_call: TRBV11-3
clone_size: .
d_call: .
j_call: TRBJ2-2

cdr3_aa: ASTRDMTAFSPLH
v_call: TRBV2
clone_size: .
d_call: .
j_call: TRBJ1-6

cdr3_aa: ASSPGRANTEAF
v_call: TRBV7-3
clone_size: .
d_call: .
j_call: TRBJ1-1

cdr3_aa: ASSLGHTINSPLH
v_call: TRBV5-6
clone_size: .
d_call: .
j_call: TRBJ1-6

cdr3_aa: SVRHGVAGTQY
v_call: TRBV29-1
clone_size: .
d_call: .
j_call: TRBJ2-5